This T cell receptor (beta chain) emerged from a study of T-cell reconstitution after alpha-beta-depleted transplantation in children. The germline V and J ends were trimmed by 1 base and 2 bases, with 6 bases remaining between them. This CDR3 contains 13 residues. This clonotype was observed many times. Its matching antigen is unknown. Construction of the TCRbeta library involved unique molecular identifiers. From the PCR reads, TCRdb called clonotypes with MiXCR, one entry per CDR3 protein. Of over 85,000 distinct CDR3 sequences in the sample, under 7% were seen once. Findings of the study overall: Several hundred graft clones that had expanded were reportedly the source of alpha-beta T cells about two months after transplant. The high TCRbeta diversity at day 60 in some patients came from surviving recipient T cells and thymic progenitors. T-cell counts and diversity were attributed mostly to newly produced T cells one year after transplant.

The material sequenced was PBMCs, mostly from graft donor cells, taken 60 days after TCRalphabeta/CD19-depleted stem cell transplant. This sequence originates from a female patient aged 2-10 years who had a stem cell transplant for Fanconi anemia, so the T cells may come from the graft donor. This chain joins TRBV12-3 or TRBV12-4 and TRBJ2-7, with D maybe TRBD2 (5 bases). The CDR3 bases are TGTGCCAGCAGTTTAGAGAGGGCCTACGAGCAGTACTTC. Its protein is CASSLERAYEQYF.